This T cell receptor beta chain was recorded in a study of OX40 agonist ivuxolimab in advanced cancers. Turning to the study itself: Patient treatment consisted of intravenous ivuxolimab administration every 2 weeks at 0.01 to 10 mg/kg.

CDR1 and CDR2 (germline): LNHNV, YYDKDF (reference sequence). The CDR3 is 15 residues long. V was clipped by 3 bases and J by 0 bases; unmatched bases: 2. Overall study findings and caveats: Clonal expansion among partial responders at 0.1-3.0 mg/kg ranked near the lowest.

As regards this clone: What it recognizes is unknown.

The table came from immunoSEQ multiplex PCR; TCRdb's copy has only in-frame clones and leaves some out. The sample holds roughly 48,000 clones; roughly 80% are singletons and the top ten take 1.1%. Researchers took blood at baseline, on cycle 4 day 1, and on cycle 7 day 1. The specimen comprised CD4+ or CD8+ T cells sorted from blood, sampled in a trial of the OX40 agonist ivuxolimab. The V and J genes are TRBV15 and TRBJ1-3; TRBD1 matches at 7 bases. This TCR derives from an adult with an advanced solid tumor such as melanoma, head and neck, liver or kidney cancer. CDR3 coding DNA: TGTGCCACCAGCAGGGGACAGAGCTCTGGAAACACCATATATTTT. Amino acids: CATSRGQSSGNTIYF. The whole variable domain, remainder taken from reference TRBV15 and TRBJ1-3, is DAMVIQNPRYQVTQFGKPVTLSCSQTLNHNVMYWYQQKSSQAPKLLFHYYDKDFNNEADTPDNFQSRRPNTSFCFLDIRSPGLGDTAMYLCATSRGQSSGNTIYFGEGSWLTVV.